The clone carrying this T cell receptor (beta chain) was recorded at least ten times. Its antigen is not known. Unique molecular identifiers were built into the TCRbeta library. TCRdb re-analysed the PCR reads in MiXCR, keeping a single row per CDR3 protein. The table lists roughly 350,000 distinct CDR3 sequences, roughly 16% of them singletons. Trimming cost V 1 base and J 2 bases, with 8 bases left between them. Germline CDR1 is LNHNV and CDR2 is YYDKDF (reference sequence). This CDR3 spans 14 amino acids. The data originate from a study of T-cell reconstitution after alpha-beta-depleted transplantation in children. Study-wide points: At one year after transplant, newly produced T cells mostly accounted for T-cell counts and diversity. The origin of alpha-beta T cells about two months after transplant was reportedly several hundred expanded graft clones. For some patients, TCRbeta diversity was high at day 60 because of recipient T cells and thymic progenitors that survived.

The sequencing here drew on PBMCs, mostly from graft donor cells, taken 360 days after TCRalphabeta/CD19-depleted stem cell transplant. This sequence joins TRBV15 and TRBJ2-5, with D hard to call. The clonotype originates from a male patient aged 2-9 years who had a stem cell transplant for acute lymphoblastic leukemia, so the T cells may come from the graft donor. The CDR3 protein is CATSRGPRQETQYF. In DNA form, the CDR3 reads TGTGCCACCAGCAGAGGCCCGCGGCAAGAGACCCAGTACTTC.